This TCR beta chain was observed in a study of T cells after yellow fever vaccination. Study summary: Four memory subsets, EM, EMRA, CM and Tscm, were sorted by CD3, CD45RA, CCR7, CD95.

In its sample, this clonotype was seen many times. Study findings and constraints: Just a small share of clonotypes turned up in the CD4 compartment as well as the CD8 compartment.

TCRdb ran MiXCR on the 5' RACE reads and lists one entry per CDR3 protein. The profile shows about 22,000 distinct CDR3 sequences, approximately 5.2% of them singletons. The CDR3 runs to 14 residues. Germline CDR1 is SGHTA and CDR2 is FQGNSA. Trimming at V came to 3 bases and at J to 3 bases, leaving 0 bases not matched to a gene. The sequence was collected from a man aged 18 to 29 who received the YFV17D yellow fever vaccine. The chain recombines TRBV7-2 with TRBJ2-2; 8 bases line up with TRBD2. The starting material was PBMCs, either bulk or a sorted T-cell subset (CD4+, CD8+, memory, or dextramer-sorted; not recorded which), obtained more than 40 days after the first yellow fever vaccination. CDR3 sequence reads: CASSFSGDTGELFF. In DNA form, the CDR3 reads TGTGCCAGCAGCTTTAGCGGGGACACCGGGGAGCTGTTTTTT.